The T cell receptor beta chain under discussion was sequenced for a study of T cell responses to AZD1222 COVID-19 vaccine. The CDR3 is made up of 12 amino acids. Germline V gives CDR1 LNHDA, CDR2 SQIVND (reference sequence). The V end lost 3 bases, the J end lost 10 bases, and 10 bases lay between the germline ends. TCRdb's copy holds only in-frame clones and misses some; the assay was immunoSEQ multiplex PCR. The sample consists of some 150,000 clones, approximately 87% of them appearing once. This TCR derives from an adult in good health. The chain recombines TRBV19 with TRBJ1-5; D gene ambiguous. The sequences come from peripheral blood, collected on day 0 of MenACWY control vaccination. CDR3 in amino acids: CASSIPDGPQHF. The CDR3 DNA reads TGTGCCAGTAGTATCCCGGACGGTCCCCAGCATTTT.